A selection of T cell receptor beta chains follows, all from one sample in a study of immune evolution from preneoplasia to lung adenocarcinoma. Assay: immunoSEQ multiplex PCR; the TCRdb copy retains only in-frame clones and omits some. This sample has roughly 9,000 clones, with around four fifths found just once. Sequenced: FFPE lung adenocarcinoma in situ tissue. These receptors came from a person aged 55-79 years with lung adenocarcinoma. CDR3s include the opening cysteine and the closing phenylalanine or tryptophan. D genes are given only for firm matches. Clone size appears in some rows only: once, few, many, or a class for an expanded clone.

>.|TRBJ1-5|few|TRBV5-8
CASSLGQNSNQPQHF
TGTGCCAGCAGCTTGGGGCAGAATAGCAATCAGCCCCAGCATTTT
>.|TRBJ2-3|few|TRBV10-1
CASSESGGVTQYF
TGCGCCAGCAGTGAGTCTGGGGGTGTAACGCAGTATTTT
>.|TRBJ2-1|.|TRBV10-2
CASSDGGGPDEQFF
TGCGCCAGCAGTGATGGGGGGGGGCCGGATGAGCAGTTCTTC
>.|TRBJ1-5|few|TRBV7-8
CASSLKGVGKPQHF
TGTGCCAGCAGCTTAAAAGGGGTTGGTAAGCCCCAGCATTTT
>.|TRBJ1-6|few|TRBV7-2
CASSLSGDSPLHF
TGTGCCAGCAGCTTATCGGGGGATTCACCCCTCCACTTT
>.|TRBJ2-2|.|TRBV14
CASSQVEGWDTGELFF
TGTGCCAGCAGCCAAGTCGAAGGATGGGACACCGGGGAGCTGTTTTTT
>.|TRBJ1-2|few|TRBV11-2
CASSSRVAGYTF
TGTGCCAGCAGCTCTAGAGTAGCTGGCTACACCTTC
>.|TRBJ1-5|.|TRBV29-1
CSVRGEQQPQHF
TGCAGCGTGAGGGGGGAACAACAGCCCCAGCATTTT
>.|TRBJ2-2|.|TRBV28
CASSLLAGELFF
TGTGCCAGCAGCCTCTTGGCCGGGGAGCTGTTTTTT
>.|TRBJ1-2|.|TRBV5-6
CASSLGGSYGYTF
TGTGCCAGCAGCCTCGGGGGGAGTTATGGCTACACCTTC
>TRBD1|TRBJ1-5|.|TRBV29-1
CSASEWTGAIRNQPQHF
TGCAGCGCCTCTGAGTGGACAGGGGCGATACGCAATCAGCCCCAGCATTTT
>.|TRBJ2-5|.|TRBV18
CASSPGYQETQYF
TGTGCCAGCTCACCGGGGTACCAAGAGACCCAGTACTTC
>TRBD1|TRBJ1-1|few|TRBV18
CASSPLQGASNTEAFF
TGTGCCAGCTCACCTTTACAGGGGGCGTCAAACACTGAAGCTTTCTTT
>.|TRBJ1-2|.|TRBV4-1
CASSQEGFGYGYTF
TGCGCCAGCAGCCAAGAAGGATTCGGCTATGGCTACACCTTC
>.|TRBJ2-3|.|TRBV4-1
CASSQGPGLTARDTQYF
TGCGCCAGCAGCCAAGGGCCGGGCCTCACGGCACGAGATACGCAGTATTTT
>.|TRBJ2-3|.|TRBV11-3
CASSSESLTDTQYF
TGTGCCAGCAGCTCCGAGTCCCTCACAGATACGCAGTATTTT
>.|TRBJ1-2|.|TRBV29-1
CSVPGLTNYGYTF
TGCAGCGTACCCGGACTGACTAACTATGGCTACACCTTC
>TRBD2|TRBJ2-5|.|TRBV11-2
CASSLETSGGVKSQYF
TGTGCCAGCAGCTTAGAGACTAGCGGGGGAGTGAAGTCCCAGTACTTC
>.|TRBJ1-1|.|TRBV7-9
CASSLGGSLNTEAFF
TGTGCCAGCAGCTTAGGAGGGTCCCTGAACACTGAAGCTTTCTTT
>.|TRBJ2-1|.|TRBV25-1
CASSDTETTSYNEQFF
TGTGCCAGCAGTGACACGGAGACTACCTCCTACAATGAGCAGTTCTTC
>.|TRBJ2-3|.|TRBV6-5
CASSQDMGAGDTQYF
TGTGCCAGCAGTCAGGACATGGGGGCCGGAGATACGCAGTATTTT
>.|TRBJ2-5|.|TRBV21-1
CVSSNYRKDRVGPETQYF
TGTGTCAGCAGCAATTATCGCAAGGACAGGGTCGGCCCAGAGACCCAGTACTTC
>.|TRBJ2-5|.|TRBV29-1
CSVEVIGAGETQYF
TGCAGCGTTGAAGTGATAGGGGCGGGGGAGACCCAGTACTTC
>.|TRBJ1-5|.|TRBV2
CASKDTNQPQHF
TGTGCCAGCAAGGATACCAATCAGCCCCAGCATTTT
>TRBD1|TRBJ1-5|.|TRBV2
CASTRDRVTEPQHF
TGTGCCAGCACCCGGGACAGGGTGACTGAGCCCCAGCATTTT
>.|TRBJ1-3|few|TRBV27
CASSPRSATGNTIYF
TGTGCCAGCAGTCCCCGTTCAGCGACTGGAAACACCATATATTTT
>TRBD1|TRBJ1-1|few|TRBV18
CASSPLPTGGTAEAFF
TGTGCCAGCTCACCACTTCCGACAGGGGGCACGGCTGAAGCTTTCTTT
>TRBD1|TRBJ2-3|.|TRBV5-4
CASSLGPGTGNRRTDTQYF
TGTGCCAGCAGCTTGGGCCCTGGGACAGGCAATCGGAGGACAGATACGCAGTATTTT
>TRBD1|TRBJ2-3|.|TRBV5-8
CASSLGRQGVTDTQYF
TGTGCCAGCAGCTTGGGAAGGCAGGGGGTCACAGATACGCAGTATTTT
>TRBD2|TRBJ2-1|.|TRBV14
CASSQVGLAATSEQFF
TGTGCCAGCAGCCAAGTGGGACTAGCCGCAACAAGTGAGCAGTTCTTC
>.|TRBJ1-1|.|TRBV15
CATSRGRTNTEAFF
TGTGCCACCAGCAGGGGACGGACGAACACTGAAGCTTTCTTT
>.|TRBJ1-5|once|TRBV10-3
CAISESRGNSNQPQHF
TGTGCCATCAGTGAGTCGAGGGGGAATAGCAATCAGCCCCAGCATTTT
>.|TRBJ2-2|.|TRBV4-2
CASSPSDSGRLNTGELFF
TGTGCCAGCAGCCCCTCCGACAGTGGGCGGTTGAACACCGGGGAGCTGTTTTTT
>.|TRBJ1-2|large|TRBV10-1
CASHYLRGGYTF
TGCGCCAGTCATTATCTCAGGGGTGGCTACACCTTC
>.|TRBJ2-2|once|TRBV6-5
CASSYSNTGELFF
TGTGCCAGCAGTTACTCCAACACCGGGGAGCTGTTTTTT
>.|TRBJ2-7|few|TRBV2
CASTWAYSYEQYF
TGTGCCAGCACTTGGGCATACTCCTACGAGCAGTACTTC
>.|TRBJ2-2|.|TRBV4-2
CASSQRQATNTGELFF
TGTGCCAGCAGCCAACGACAGGCCACGAACACCGGGGAGCTGTTTTTT
>.|TRBJ2-2|large|TRBV11-3
CASSSVTTGELFF
TGTGCCAGCAGCTCAGTTACCACCGGGGAGCTGTTTTTT
>.|TRBJ1-2|few|TRBV7-3
CASSLGTGAYGYTF
TGTGCCAGCAGCTTAGGGACCGGCGCCTATGGCTACACCTTC
>.|TRBJ2-2|.|TRBV7-2
CASSFRDSRYGTGELFF
TGTGCCAGCAGCTTTAGGGACTCCCGGTATGGGACCGGGGAGCTGTTTTTT
>TRBD1|TRBJ2-7|.|TRBV9
CASSVGEGAASYEQYF
TGTGCCAGCAGCGTAGGAGAGGGGGCCGCCTCCTACGAGCAGTACTTC
>TRBD1|TRBJ2-2|.|TRBV28
CAGQGGSRTGELFF
TGTGCCGGGCAAGGGGGCTCACGCACCGGGGAGCTGTTTTTT
>.|TRBJ2-1|.|TRBV6-5
CASSSPGSSYNEQFF
TGTGCCAGCAGCTCCCCCGGATCCTCCTACAATGAGCAGTTCTTC
>.|TRBJ2-1|.|TRBV7-7
CASSLGRGTYNEQFF
TGTGCTAGCAGCTTAGGACGGGGGACCTACAATGAGCAGTTCTTC
>.|TRBJ2-7|few|TRBV6-1
CATAFGGRDEQYF
TGTGCCACCGCATTCGGGGGTAGGGACGAGCAGTACTTC
>.|TRBJ1-5|.|TRBV6-1
CAAEGLVTQHF
TGTGCTGCCGAGGGGTTGGTAACCCAGCATTTT
>.|TRBJ1-1|.|TRBV19
CASIHYGLPGRGGGTEAFF
TGTGCCAGTATTCATTATGGTCTCCCCGGTAGGGGTGGTGGCACTGAAGCTTTCTTT
>.|TRBJ2-1|.|TRBV9
CASSVGWGLHNEQFF
TGTGCCAGCAGCGTAGGGTGGGGGCTCCACAATGAGCAGTTCTTC
>.|TRBJ2-5|.|TRBV7-6
CASSLAQGQETQYF
TGTGCCAGCAGCTTAGCACAGGGACAAGAGACCCAGTACTTC
>.|TRBJ2-2|.|TRBV10-1
CASSDRGDNTGELFF
TGCGCCAGCAGTGATAGAGGGGACAACACCGGGGAGCTGTTTTTT
>.|TRBJ1-1|.|TRBV2
CASSEEFLTEAFF
TGTGCCAGCAGTGAAGAGTTTCTCACTGAAGCTTTCTTT
>TRBD2|TRBJ2-5|.|TRBV5-4
CASSEASGGTKETQYF
TGTGCCAGCAGCGAGGCTAGCGGGGGGACTAAAGAGACCCAGTACTTC
>.|TRBJ2-7|.|TRBV6-4
CASSDPPDTYEQYF
TGTGCCAGCAGTGACCCCCCGGACACCTACGAGCAGTACTTC
>.|TRBJ1-1|.|TRBV7-6
CASSPGQLNTEAFF
TGTGCCAGCAGCCCCGGACAGCTGAACACTGAAGCTTTCTTT
>TRBD1|TRBJ2-3|once|TRBV7-6
CASRSQGVSTDTQYF
TGTGCCAGCAGGTCCCAGGGGGTGAGCACAGATACGCAGTATTTT
>.|TRBJ1-2|.|TRBV5-6
CASSVVGAAGYTF
TGTGCCAGCAGTGTCGTAGGGGCGGCTGGCTACACCTTC
>TRBD1|TRBJ1-1|.|TRBV10-3
CAISEPGQGGTEAFF
TGTGCCATCAGTGAGCCGGGACAGGGTGGCACTGAAGCTTTCTTT
>.|TRBJ1-1|.|TRBV4-2
CASSLHTAGQGTEAFF
TGTGCCAGCAGCCTCCACACGGCGGGACAAGGCACTGAAGCTTTCTTT
>.|TRBJ2-6|.|TRBV12-5
CASGLQNPRGAGANVLTF
TGTGCTAGTGGTTTGCAAAACCCCCGGGGCGCTGGGGCCAACGTCCTGACTTTC
>.|TRBJ2-7|.|TRBV30
CAWSVWTGVNEQYF
TGTGCCTGGAGTGTCTGGACGGGGGTTAACGAGCAGTACTTC